This T cell receptor beta chain is from a study of shared clonotypes between healthy human individuals. This CDR3 has 15 amino acids. The germline V gene encodes CDR1 MNHNS and CDR2 SASEGT. V dropped 6 bases and J dropped 7 bases, with 19 bases sitting between them. Naive CD8 cells lacked CD45RO and underwent positive selection for CCR7, leaving out terminally differentiated effector memory CD45RA+ cells. Here immunoSEQ multiplex PCR was the method, and the copy in TCRdb shows in-frame clones only, minus some. The data hold millions of clones, with 85% to 95% observed a single time. The chain recombines TRBV6-1 with TRBJ2-4; D might be TRBD2 (6 bases). Sequencing was performed on naive CD8+ T cells from PBMCs. This sequence originates from a man aged 18 to 30 in good health. Some clones in this sample may be carry-over from other donors' samples. CDR3 DNA sequence: TGTGCCAGCAGATCCGGGACTCCACCGATGAACATTCAGTACTTC. Its translation is CASRSGTPPMNIQYF.